This is a list of T cell receptor beta chains from one sample in a study of blood T cell repertoires in COVID-19. Sequencing used immunoSEQ multiplex PCR; TCRdb keeps in-frame clones, though not all of them. The repertoire holds approximately 100,000 clones, with 80% to 90% as singletons. The specimen sequenced was peripheral blood. These receptors were taken from a human donor with acute or convalescent COVID-19. The donor label of this sample is uncertain. Each CDR3 is given with its conserved first and last residue. Fields, in order: V gene, clone size, D gene, J gene, CDR3 protein, CDR3 DNA. The D gene is left open where the match is weak. Expanded clones get a size class; other rows say once, few or many, or leave the size out.

TRBV5-1,NA,NA,TRBJ1-1,CASSLAPGGNTEAFF,TGCGCCAGCAGCTTGGCCCCGGGGGGGAACACTGAAGCTTTCTTT
TRBV27,NA,TRBD1,TRBJ2-5,CASSRDGQGATETQYF,TGTGCCAGCAGTCGCGACGGACAGGGGGCTACCGAGACCCAGTACTTC
TRBV28,NA,NA,TRBJ1-4,CASRTNRQAQREKLFF,TGTGCCAGCAGAACAAACCGACAGGCCCAGAGGGAAAAACTGTTTTTT
TRBV6-2/TRBV6-3,NA,NA,TRBJ1-1,CASSYTNTRDMNTEAFF,TGTGCCAGCAGTTACACCAACACCAGGGACATGAACACTGAAGCTTTCTTT
TRBV6-5,NA,NA,TRBJ2-7,CASSSGHLYEQYF,TGTGCCAGCAGTTCTGGACACCTCTACGAGCAGTACTTC
TRBV5-5,NA,NA,TRBJ1-1,CASSLAGARGTEAFF,TGTGCCAGCAGCTTGGCGGGGGCGCGGGGGACTGAAGCTTTCTTT
TRBV7-2,NA,NA,TRBJ2-5,CASSFSAGLETQYF,TGTGCCAGCAGCTTCAGTGCAGGGTTGGAGACCCAGTACTTC
TRBV5-1,NA,NA,TRBJ1-6,CASSLAYGQTNSPLHF,TGCGCCAGCAGCTTAGCATATGGACAGACAAATTCACCCCTCCACTTT
TRBV5-8,NA,NA,TRBJ2-1,CASSLMGRSYNEQFF,TGTGCCAGCAGTCTTATGGGGCGCTCCTACAATGAGCAGTTCTTC
TRBV16,NA,NA,TRBJ2-3,CASSRRASGDTQYF,TGTGCCAGCAGCCGGAGGGCAAGCGGAGATACGCAGTATTTT
TRBV10-3,NA,TRBD2,TRBJ2-2,CAISVASGRGAGELFF,TGTGCCATCAGTGTGGCCAGCGGGAGAGGGGCCGGGGAGCTGTTTTTT
TRBV7-8,NA,TRBD2,TRBJ2-6,CASSLKPLAGQRSGANVLTF,TGTGCCAGCAGCTTAAAGCCCCTAGCGGGACAACGCTCTGGGGCCAACGTCCTGACTTTC
TRBV28,NA,TRBD2,TRBJ2-3,CASSFHRLAGTDTQYF,TGTGCCAGCAGTTTCCACAGACTAGCGGGAACAGATACGCAGTATTTT
TRBV30,NA,TRBD1,TRBJ1-5,CAWTKDRGQPQHF,TGTGCCTGGACCAAAGACAGGGGTCAGCCCCAGCATTTT
TRBV6-2/TRBV6-3,once,TRBD2,TRBJ2-1,CASSNLAGGVNEQFF,TGTGCCAGCAGTAACCTAGCGGGAGGTGTCAATGAGCAGTTCTTC
TRBV5-5,few,NA,TRBJ2-1,CASSLIQESREQFF,TGTGCCAGCAGCTTGATACAGGAGTCGCGTGAGCAGTTCTTC
TRBV28,few,TRBD1,TRBJ2-5,CASSSLRGQGRETQYF,TGTGCCAGCAGTTCCTTGAGGGGACAGGGGAGGGAGACCCAGTACTTC
TRBV30,once,TRBD1,TRBJ1-2,CAWRQQGADGYTF,TGTGCCTGGAGACAGCAGGGGGCGGATGGCTACACCTTC
TRBV5-1,once,TRBD1,TRBJ1-4,CASSLDGQVEEKLFF,TGCGCCAGCAGCTTAGACGGACAGGTAGAGGAAAAACTGTTTTTT
TRBV11-2,NA,NA,TRBJ1-2,CASSSSYFYGYTF,TGTGCCAGCAGCTCCTCTTATTTCTATGGCTACACCTTC